This TCR beta chain emerged from a study of cytomegalovirus exposure and HLA in healthy donors. Per germline, CDR1 MGHRA and CDR2 YSYEKL. The trim removed 3 bases at V and 7 bases at J, leaving 6 bases unmatched. This CDR3 spans 14 amino acids. This PCR relied on a set of 60 Vbeta primers and 13 Jbeta primers. Here immunoSEQ multiplex PCR was the method, and the copy in TCRdb shows in-frame clones only, minus some. The sample shows approximately 220,000 clones, 76% of them seen only once. The genes are TRBV4-1 and TRBJ2-1; TRBD2 agrees at 7 bases. The clonotype originates from a man younger than 30 in good health and CMV-seronegative. Material: PBMCs. CDR3 nucleotide sequence: TGCGCCAGCAGCCAGTCCGGGACTAAGAATGAGCAGTTCTTC. Protein sequence: CASSQSGTKNEQFF.